What follows is one T cell receptor beta chain and its context. Its antigen is unknown. The source of the sample is a study of CD8+ T cells in alopecia areata. Across the whole study: Among treated patients, oral tofacitinib was administered at 5 to 10 mg twice daily. Treatment ran 6 to 18 months, with 6 months of follow-up afterward.

Treatment described: oral pan-JAK inhibitor, 5-10 mg twice daily. TCR sequencing used cDNA made by reverse transcription of extracted RNA. Assay: immunoSEQ multiplex PCR; the TCRdb copy retains only in-frame clones and omits some. This sample has roughly 40,000 clones, with roughly 90% found just once. Points from the study as a whole: Only a single nonresponder existed, so baseline CD8+ expansion links stay unclear.

The germline V gene has CDR1 LNHDA and CDR2 SQIVND (reference sequence). The CDR3 is 12 residues long. V was trimmed by 8 bases and J by 6 bases, leaving 14 bases between them. The origin of this receptor is a human donor with alopecia areata. This specimen consisted of CD8+ T cells sorted from blood, obtained at week 24, from a patient treated with tofacitinib. The rearrangement joins TRBV19 to TRBJ2-7, with D tentatively TRBD2 (5 bases). The CDR3 DNA reads as TGTGCCAGTTCTGAGGGTGACGGCGAGCAGTACTTC. As protein: CASSEGDGEQYF. The complete variable domain, with remaining parts taken from reference TRBV19 and TRBJ2-7, reads DGGITQSPKYLFRKEGQNVTLSCEQNLNHDAMYWYRQDPGQGLRLIYYSQIVNDFQKGDIAEGYSVSREKKESFPLTVTSAQKNPTAFYLCASSEGDGEQYFGPGTRLTVT.